These 26 T cell receptor beta chains share one sample of origin, sequenced in a study of post-analysis software for immune sequencing data. Study-level results: Patients carried 4 or 5 TRBV segments more frequently than controls did, and TRBV5-6, TRBV5-1 and TRBV20-1 were among them.

No antigen has been identified for these receptors. Unique molecular identifiers were carried by the TCR beta cDNA libraries. One entry per CDR3 protein results from TCRdb running MiXCR on the PCR reads. In the table there are 650,000 to 850,000 distinct CDR3 sequences, 46% of which are singletons. Sequencing input: blood. The receptors were gathered from a girl aged 10 to 17 with multiple sclerosis.

The chain carries TRBV6-1 and TRBJ2-7; 10 bases match TRBD2. The length of the CDR3 is 16 residues. Germline V CDR1 and CDR2: MNHNS, SASEGT. The V and J ends lost 4 bases and 0 bases, in that order; junction bases with no gene match: 6. CDR3 in DNA: TGTGCCAGCAGTGCCCGACTAGCGGGCCCCTCCTACGAGCAGTACTTC. Translated, it gives CASSARLAGPSYEQYF.

This clonotype was detected a few times. The chain has TRBV6-1 and TRBJ2-1; TRBD2 agrees at 7 bases. The CDR3 spans 13 residues. CDR1 is MNHNS and CDR2 is SASEGT in the germline V gene. Trimming took 3 bases from V and 10 from J; bases not matched to a gene: 6. This chain's CDR3 is CASSEQLALEQFF. The CDR3 DNA is TGTGCCAGCAGTGAGCAACTAGCGTTAGAGCAGTTCTTC.

The J gene is TRBJ2-7, the V gene TRBV10-3, with 12 bases identical to TRBD2. The germline V gene encodes CDR1 ENHRY and CDR2 SYGVKD. The CDR3 sequence is 16 residues long. Trimming removed 0 bases from V and 8 bases from J; junction bases left unmatched: 8. The CDR3 loop reads CAISESTLAGGLKQYF. The CDR3 nucleotides read TGTGCCATCAGTGAGTCAACGCTAGCGGGAGGGCTCAAGCAGTACTTC.

V gene TRBV29-1 combines with J gene TRBJ2-7; D unclear. The length of the CDR3 is 13 residues. CDR1 is SQVTM, CDR2 ANQGSEA, per germline. CDR3 in amino acids: CTGSRPSGYEQYF. CDR3 DNA: TGCACCGGATCTAGGCCCTCCGGCTACGAGCAGTACTTC.

This clonotype was counted a few times. The chain links TRBV12-3 or TRBV12-4 to TRBJ1-1; D perhaps matches TRBD1 (5 bases). Trimming removed 6 bases at V and 5 bases at J, with 13 bases between. The CDR3 loop spans 13 amino acids. In DNA form, the CDR3 reads TGTGCCAGCAGGGGGGGAGGTATAACTGAAGCTTTCTTT. Encoded protein: CASRGGGITEAFF.

Remarks on this clonotype: The junction differs from germline at one of its ends, possibly a read error. The V call is TRBV7-2, the J call TRBJ1-1; possible D gene TRBD1, 5 bases. The V gene's germline CDR1 is SGHTA and CDR2 FQGNSA. The CDR3 loop spans 13 amino acids. The CDR3 nucleotides are TGTGCCAGCAGCTTGACAGTGAACATTGAAGCTTTCTTT. This encodes CASSLTVNIEAFF.

This clonotype was seen a few times. The rearrangement links TRBV28 to TRBJ2-1; perhaps D is TRBD1 or TRBD2 (6 bases each). This CDR3 is 16 amino acids long. Per the germline V gene, CDR1 is MDHEN and CDR2 is SYDVKM. V lost 3 bases and J lost 1, with 13 bases in between. The CDR3 region is CASSFRGQGSYNEQFF. CDR3 DNA: TGTGCCAGCAGTTTCCGGGGGCAAGGATCCTACAATGAGCAGTTCTTC.

This clonotype appeared many times. V gene TRBV20-1 combines with J gene TRBJ1-1, with unresolved D. The germline V gene has CDR1 DFQATT and CDR2 SNEGSKA (reference sequence). The CDR3 extends over 10 amino acids. V lost 3 bases, J lost 10 bases, and 9 bases lay in between. CDR3 sequence: CSASERGAFF. The CDR3 nucleotides read TGCAGTGCTAGCGAGCGGGGAGCTTTCTTT.

This clonotype was counted at least ten times. The chain employs TRBV29-1 and TRBJ1-2, with D hard to call. CDR3 length: 12 residues. Germline V gene lookup returns CDR1 SQVTM and CDR2 ANQGSEA. CDR3 sequence reads: CGIRGGIYGYTF. Written as DNA, the CDR3 is TGCGGCATACGGGGAGGGATCTATGGCTACACCTTC.

The chain links TRBV7-9 to TRBJ2-1; 12 nucleotides agree with TRBD2. Trimming removed 6 bases from V and 3 bases from J; junction bases left unmatched: 15. This CDR3 has 19 amino acids. The germline V gene encodes CDR1 SEHNR and CDR2 FQNEAQ (reference sequence). In DNA form, the CDR3 reads TGTGCCAGCAGTACGACAGGGCGGACTAGCGGGGCACACTACAATGAGCAGTTCTTC. Its protein product is CASSTTGRTSGAHYNEQFF.

The sample holds a few counts of this clonotype. The chain links TRBV12-3 or TRBV12-4 to TRBJ1-2, with 9 nucleotides matching TRBD1. CDR3 size: 15 residues. V dropped 3 bases and J dropped 6; count of bases not matched to a gene: 8. The CDR3 sequence: CASSFRPGQGDGYTF. In nucleotides, the CDR3 is TGTGCCAGCAGTTTCCGACCGGGACAGGGCGATGGCTACACCTTC.

This clonotype was picked up one time. The V call is TRBV20-1, the J call TRBJ1-2; a possible D gene is TRBD1 (5 bases). CDR1 DFQATT and CDR2 SNEGSKA come from the germline V gene (reference sequence). The CDR3 sequence is 14 residues long. Trimming cost V 0 bases and J 3 bases, with 11 bases left between them. The CDR3 coding sequence is TGCAGTGCTAGAGATGGGGCAGGACACTATGGCTACACCTTC. Translated: CSARDGAGHYGYTF.

A note on this clonotype: The conserved final phenylalanine or tryptophan is absent from the CDR3, which likely points to a read error. The J gene is TRBJ2-7, the V gene TRBV29-1; D is possibly TRBD1 (5 bases). The CDR3 spans 13 residues. Germline V gene data show CDR1 as SQVTM and CDR2 as ANQGSEA. V was pared by 7 bases and J by 0 bases, with 13 bases between. CDR3 region: CSAQGVSSYEQYC. CDR3 DNA sequence: TGCAGCGCCCAAGGGGTAAGCTCCTACGAGCAGTACTGC.

In this sample, this clonotype turned up many times. The chain carries TRBV6-2 or TRBV6-3 and TRBJ2-7, with D possibly matching TRBD1 (7 bases). Germline V lookup: CDR1 MNHEY, CDR2 SVGEGT. CDR3 length: 11 amino acids. With 5 bases removed from V and 6 bases from J, the gap between germline ends came to 8 bases. CDR3 nucleotide sequence: TGTGCCAGCAGTCAGGGGGGCGAGCAGTACTTC. Its protein product is CASSQGGEQYF.

The CDR3 protein is CASCGGTEAFF. The CDR3 region has the DNA TGTGCCAGCTGTGGGGGTACTGAAGCTTTCTTT. This sequence joins TRBV7-9 and TRBJ1-1, with a tentative D call TRBD1 (5 bases). Germline CDR1 and CDR2: SEHNR and FQNEAQ (reference sequence). V lost 8 bases and J 5 bases, leaving 9 bases between the germline ends. The CDR3 extends over 11 amino acids.

Only one count was recorded for this clonotype. The gene calls are TRBV29-1 and TRBJ1-2, with D unresolved. This CDR3 comprises 13 residues. The germline V gene has CDR1 SQVTM and CDR2 ANQGSEA. V shed 4 bases and J shed 3 bases, with 12 bases lying between them. The CDR3 loop reads CSVAGNVDYGYTF. The DNA for the CDR3 is TGCAGCGTTGCGGGCAATGTGGACTATGGCTACACCTTC.

CDR3 amino acids: CASSPILGQGYYGYTF. Written as DNA, the CDR3 is TGTGCCAGTAGTCCTATCCTGGGGCAGGGTTACTATGGCTACACCTTC. The genes are TRBV19 and TRBJ1-2, with a tentative D call TRBD1 (5 bases). Trimming pared 5 bases from V and 3 bases from J, leaving 19 bases between. The CDR3 covers 16 residues. CDR1 is LNHDA and CDR2 is SQIVND in the germline V gene (reference sequence). Together with reference TRBV19 and TRBJ1-2, the CDR3 gives the full variable domain: DGGITQSPKYLFRKEGQNVTLSCEQNLNHDAMYWYRQDPGQGLRLIYYSQIVNDFQKGDIAEGYSVSREKKESFPLTVTSAQKNPTAFYLCASSPILGQGYYGYTFGSGTRLTVV.

This clonotype has only a few counts. The gene calls are TRBV20-1 and TRBJ2-7; D is unresolved. Trimming cost V 6 bases and J 2 bases, with 11 bases left between them. This CDR3 has 12 residues. The germline V gene has CDR1 DFQATT and CDR2 SNEGSKA (reference sequence). The CDR3 region is CSASRWTYEQYF. The CDR3 DNA is TGCAGTGCCTCTCGGTGGACCTACGAGCAGTACTTC.

The V gene is TRBV7-9, the J gene TRBJ2-3; no clear D gene. Germline V gene data show CDR1 as SEHNR and CDR2 as FQNEAQ (reference sequence). The CDR3 is made up of 13 amino acids. The ends were cut back, 5 bases at V and 6 bases at J, with 12 bases in the middle. CDR3 DNA sequence: TGTGCCAGCAGCCTAATGTCCTCGGATACGCAGTATTTT. Encoded protein: CASSLMSSDTQYF.

This chain joins TRBV20-1 and TRBJ2-5; maybe TRBD2 (7 bases). Judging by the DNA end, TRBJ2-7 fits better; the J call may be wrong. The CDR3 loop spans 15 amino acids. CDR1 and CDR2 from the germline V gene are DFQATT and SNEGSKA (reference sequence). The CDR3 sequence is CSARGPSGDSYEQYF. CDR3 DNA sequence: TGCAGTGCCAGGGGACCGAGCGGGGACTCCTACGAGCAGTACTTC.

The chain uses TRBV6-5 and TRBJ2-3; 7 positions match TRBD2. The CDR3 runs 17 residues. Germline values: CDR1 MNHEY, CDR2 SVGAGI. J lost 6 bases, V lost 0 bases, and 12 bases had no gene match. The chain's CDR3 is CASSYSYGGDYHDTQYF. The CDR3 nucleotides are TGTGCCAGCAGTTACTCATATGGAGGGGACTACCACGATACGCAGTATTTT.

In its sample, this clonotype was seen a few times. V and J are TRBV28 and TRBJ2-5; D is unresolved. Trimming left V 5 bases short and J 5 bases short, with 12 bases between. This CDR3 has 13 amino acids. Germline lookup yields CDR1 MDHEN and CDR2 SYDVKM. The CDR3 sequence: CASSPPDRETQYF. In nucleotides, the CDR3 is TGTGCCAGCAGTCCTCCGGATAGGGAGACCCAGTACTTC. The variable domain in full, with the rest retrieved from reference TRBV28 and TRBJ2-5, is DVKVTQSSRYLVKRTGEKVFLECVQDMDHENMFWYRQDPGLGLRLIYFSYDVKMKEKGDIPEGYSVSREKKERFSLILESASTNQTSMYLCASSPPDRETQYFGPGTRLLVL.

J is TRBJ2-7 and V is TRBV7-9; 16 nucleotides match TRBD2. After removal of 5 bases from V and 6 bases from J, the junction contained 1 base not matched to a gene. The CDR3 extends over 14 amino acids. CDR1 is SEHNR and CDR2 is FQNEAQ in the germline V gene (reference sequence). Here the CDR3 reads CASSGTSGRGEQYF. The CDR3 DNA sequence: TGTGCCAGCAGCGGGACTAGCGGGAGGGGCGAGCAGTACTTC.

This clonotype came up a few times. This chain joins TRBV20-1 and TRBJ2-7; 8 nucleotides match TRBD2. V lost 5 bases to trimming and J lost 1 base; unmatched junction nucleotides: 4. This CDR3 region has 13 residues. Germline assignment: CDR1 DFQATT and CDR2 SNEGSKA (reference sequence). The chain's CDR3 is CSAFSGTSYEQYF. CDR3 nucleotides: TGCAGTGCTTTTAGCGGGACTTCCTACGAGCAGTACTTC.

This clonotype was found a few times. The gene calls are TRBV20-1 and TRBJ2-1; no reliable D call. The CDR3 contains 15 residues. V was shortened by 3 bases and J by 0 bases, with 12 bases between the two germline ends. Germline CDR1 DFQATT, CDR2 SNEGSKA (reference sequence). The CDR3 region has the DNA TGCAGTGCTAGGATAAGAGGCCTCTCCTACAATGAGCAGTTCTTC. It encodes CSARIRGLSYNEQFF.

V gene TRBV7-9 combines with J gene TRBJ1-2; the match to TRBD1 covers 7 bases. The CDR3 loop spans 14 amino acids. V gave up 1 base and J gave up 4 bases; unmatched junction bases: 3. The germline V gene encodes CDR1 SEHNR and CDR2 FQNEAQ (reference sequence). CDR3 residues: CASSLGDRLYGYTF. The CDR3 DNA reads as TGTGCCAGCAGCTTAGGGGACAGACTCTATGGCTACACCTTC.